The rows below give T cell receptor beta chains drawn from one sample of a study of T cell changes during pregnancy in multiple sclerosis. This table comes from immunoSEQ multiplex PCR, and its TCRdb copy is limited to in-frame clones, with some not included. The data contain roughly 110,000 clones, 75% to 95% of them singletons. Material: peripheral blood, obtained before pregnancy. The receptors originated from a female donor with multiple sclerosis, enrolled in a pregnancy study. Both conserved end residues are part of each CDR3. D genes are given only for firm matches.

v_gene	d_gene	j_gene	CDR3aa
TRBV4-1	TRBD1	TRBJ2-7	CASSQGQGEYEQYF
TRBV28	-	TRBJ2-7	CASRKGGVSYEQYF
TRBV30	-	TRBJ1-1	CAWSPPIAFF
TRBV4-1	TRBD2	TRBJ2-7	CASSQELGLAGTYEQYF
TRBV5-1	-	TRBJ1-1	CASSLPPSTGNTEAFF
TRBV2	TRBD1	TRBJ1-2	CASSKKRQGTNGYTF
TRBV19	-	TRBJ2-7	CASSRGPDSSYEQYF
TRBV28	-	TRBJ1-5	CASSSYRDQQPQHF
TRBV11-3	-	TRBJ1-1	CASSLDDWVAGENTEAFF
TRBV21-1	-	TRBJ1-5	CASSARGSYQPQHF
TRBV19	-	TRBJ1-1	CASSIEGAIANTEAFF
TRBV6-4	-	TRBJ1-1	CASSSNSDSHTEAFF
TRBV4-1	-	TRBJ2-7	CASSQDPQVGAQYF
TRBV4-1	-	TRBJ1-1	CASSQVEGRHTEAFF
TRBV21-1	-	TRBJ2-2	CASSKGRWRENNGELFF
TRBV9	TRBD2	TRBJ2-5	CASSVVEGGVLAGEETQYF
TRBV6-6	TRBD1	TRBJ1-1	CASSYPRDSNTEAFF
TRBV2	-	TRBJ1-5	CASRTGTLSNQPQHF
TRBV11-3	-	TRBJ2-1	CASTSPGGEYNEQFF
TRBV19	TRBD1	TRBJ1-6	CASSSDRVADNSPLHF
TRBV6-6	-	TRBJ2-4	CAGGFAKNIQYF
TRBV9	TRBD1	TRBJ2-6	CASSADRAPGANVLTF
TRBV5-5	-	TRBJ2-6	CASSLDGTGANVLTF
TRBV28	-	TRBJ2-1	CASSLGPPGALDNEQFF
TRBV7-3	TRBD2	TRBJ2-5	CASSSVSGGFETQYF
TRBV18	TRBD2	TRBJ2-5	CASSRSGTNLETQYF
TRBV30	TRBD1	TRBJ1-2	CAWSVRKGAYYGYTF
TRBV15	-	TRBJ2-5	CATSRTSFRGEETQYF
TRBV7-2	TRBD2	TRBJ2-7	CASSGRGLAGDEQYF